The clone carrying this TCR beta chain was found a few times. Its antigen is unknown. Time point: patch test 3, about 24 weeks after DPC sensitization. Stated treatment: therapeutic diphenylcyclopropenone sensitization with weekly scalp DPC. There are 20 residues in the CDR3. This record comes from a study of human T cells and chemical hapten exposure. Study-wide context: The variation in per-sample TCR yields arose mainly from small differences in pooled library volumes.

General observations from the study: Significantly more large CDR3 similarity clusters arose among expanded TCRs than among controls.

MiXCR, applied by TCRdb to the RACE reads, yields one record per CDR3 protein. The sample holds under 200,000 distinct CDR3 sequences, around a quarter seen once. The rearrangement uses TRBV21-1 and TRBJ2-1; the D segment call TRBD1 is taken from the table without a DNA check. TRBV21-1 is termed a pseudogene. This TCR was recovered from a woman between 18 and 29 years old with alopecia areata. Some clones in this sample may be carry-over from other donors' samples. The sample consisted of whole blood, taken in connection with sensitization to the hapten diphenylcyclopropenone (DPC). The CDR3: CASNLGGDRATVVSYNEQFF. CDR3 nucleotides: TGTGCCAGCAACCTAGGCGGGGACAGGGCAACTGTTGTGTCCTACAATGAGCAGTTCTTC.